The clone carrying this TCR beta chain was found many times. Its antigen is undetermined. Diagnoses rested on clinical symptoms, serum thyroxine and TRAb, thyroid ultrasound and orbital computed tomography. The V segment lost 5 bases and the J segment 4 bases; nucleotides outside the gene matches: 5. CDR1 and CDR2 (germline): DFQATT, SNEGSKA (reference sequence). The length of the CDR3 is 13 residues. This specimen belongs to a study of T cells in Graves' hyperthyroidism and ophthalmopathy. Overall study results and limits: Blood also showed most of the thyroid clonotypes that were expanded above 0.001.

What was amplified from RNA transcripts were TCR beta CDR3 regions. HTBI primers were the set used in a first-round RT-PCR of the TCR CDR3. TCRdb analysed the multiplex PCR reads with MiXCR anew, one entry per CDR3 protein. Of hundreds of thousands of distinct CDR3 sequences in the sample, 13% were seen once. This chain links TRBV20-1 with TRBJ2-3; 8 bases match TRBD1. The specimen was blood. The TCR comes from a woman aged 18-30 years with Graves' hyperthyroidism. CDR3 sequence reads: CSAPQGAADTQYF. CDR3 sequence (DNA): TGCAGTGCTCCCCAGGGGGCCGCAGATACGCAGTATTTT.